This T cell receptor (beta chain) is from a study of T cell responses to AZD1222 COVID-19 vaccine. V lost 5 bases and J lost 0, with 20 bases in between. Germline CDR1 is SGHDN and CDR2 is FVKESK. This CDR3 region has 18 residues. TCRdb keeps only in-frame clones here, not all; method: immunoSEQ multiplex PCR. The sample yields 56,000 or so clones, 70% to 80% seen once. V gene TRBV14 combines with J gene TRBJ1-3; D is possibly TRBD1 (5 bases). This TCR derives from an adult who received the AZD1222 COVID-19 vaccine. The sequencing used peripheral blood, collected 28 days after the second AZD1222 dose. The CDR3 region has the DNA TGTGCCAGCAGCGCGCAAGGTCAGGGTTGGACCTCTGGAAACACCATATATTTT. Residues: CASSAQGQGWTSGNTIYF.